The 30 T cell receptor beta chains in this list originate from one sample, sequenced in a study of T cell clonality in common variable immunodeficiency. Clones were sequenced by immunoSEQ multiplex PCR, and TCRdb holds only the in-frame ones, with some missing. Listed for the sample are about 32,000 clones, none seen a single time. Sequencing was performed on peripheral blood mononuclear cells. All receptors come from a person aged 18-70 years in good health.

The CDR3 region is CASSIRTESGNQPQYF. Partial CDR3 DNA: TGTGCCAGTAGTATACGGACAGAGTCGGGCAATCAGCCG. The chain couples TRBV19 to TRBJ2-3, with a weak D call TRBD1 (6 bases). Read sequence stops 3 residues before the CDR3 end, and the germline J gene provides the missing end. This CDR3 comprises 16 residues. Germline CDR1 reads LNHDA; CDR2 reads SQIVND (reference sequence).

This clone was found many times. The read halts 3 residues ahead of the CDR3 end, with the missing end drawn from the germline J gene. Other DNA variants within this sample encode the same CDR3. V usage is TRBV7-8 and J usage is TRBJ2-7, with D unclear. The CDR3 is 15 residues long. V dropped 5 bases and J dropped 2 bases, with 16 bases sitting between them. CDR1 SGHVS and CDR2 FQNEAQ come from the germline V gene. The CDR3 sequence is CASSRGHSPPYEQYF. Partial CDR3 DNA: TGTGCCAGCAGCCGCGGTCACTCGCCGCCCTACGAG.

This clone was observed many times. Coverage ceases 3 residues before the CDR3 finishes, and the germline J gene fills in the end. The J gene is TRBJ1-1, the V gene TRBV11-2; tentatively, D is TRBD1 (6 bases). The length of the CDR3 is 13 residues. Per germline, CDR1 SGHAT and CDR2 FQNNGV. The CDR3 loop reads CASSSRGAREAFF. CDR3 DNA, as far as it was read: TGTGCCAGCAGCTCCCGGGGGGCGCGGGAA.

This clone was found many times. The read halts 3 residues ahead of the CDR3 end, with the missing end drawn from the germline J gene. This chain uses TRBV19 with TRBJ2-3; no definite D call. V was cut by 1 base and J by 6 bases, with 8 bases left in between. There are 13 residues in the CDR3. Germline V gene data show CDR1 as LNHDA and CDR2 as SQIVND (reference sequence). CDR3 DNA, as far as it was read: TGTGCCAGTAGTATAGGACTTGCTGATACG. It is translated as CASSIGLADT. The entire CDR3 is CASSIGLADTQYF.

This clone was detected ten times or more. The CDR3 goes on 3 residues after the read ends, and that part is filled in from the germline J gene. This rearrangement joins TRBV18 to TRBJ2-1; 8 bases map to TRBD2. Germline V gene lookup returns CDR1 KGHSH and CDR2 LQKENI. The CDR3 is made up of 15 amino acids. The junction had 3 bases not matched to a gene; V was cut back by 0 bases and J by 5 bases. The sequenced CDR3 bases are TGTGCCAGCTCACCACCACTAGCGGACAACAATGAG. Protein product: CASSPPLADNNE. Given in full, the CDR3 is CASSPPLADNNEQFF. Looking up the rest from reference TRBV18 and TRBJ2-1 gives the full variable domain: NAGVMQNPRHLVRRRGQEARLRCSPMKGHSHVYWYRQLPEEGLKFMVYLQKENIIDESGMPKERFSAEFPKEGPSILRIQQVVRGDSAAYFCASSPPLADNNEQFFGPGTRLTVL.

The sample holds many counts of this clone. The read is 3 residues too short to cover the CDR3 end, so that end is filled in from the germline J gene. This chain uses TRBV18 with TRBJ2-5; D is undetermined. Trimming stripped 0 bases from V and 4 bases from J, with 6 bases between. The CDR3 spans 13 residues. CDR1 is KGHSH and CDR2 is LQKENI in the germline V gene. Partial CDR3 DNA: TGTGCCAGCTCACCACCGAAGGGAGAGACC. This translates into CASSPPKGET. The CDR3 in its entirety is CASSPPKGETQYF.

This clone was seen only a few times. Sequencing ends 3 residues short of the CDR3 end; the germline J gene provides the rest. The genes are TRBV7-9 and TRBJ1-1; perhaps TRBD1 as D (5 bases). Trimming took off 5 bases at V and 2 bases at J, with 12 bases between the two ends. The CDR3 consists of 14 residues. Germline lookup yields CDR1 SEHNR and CDR2 FQNEAQ (reference sequence). CDR3 protein: CASSPQGVNTEAFF. The CDR3 bases that were read are TGTGCCAGCAGCCCGCAGGGAGTTAACACTGAA.

This clone was observed at least ten times. The sequenced fragment ends 3 residues before the CDR3 boundary, so the rest is inferred from the germline J gene. The sample contains more than one DNA sequence encoding this CDR3. The J gene is TRBJ1-3, the V gene TRBV30, with a tentative D call TRBD1 (6 bases). The CDR3 contains 12 residues. The V end was cut by 3 bases, the J end by 4 bases, with 7 bases between. Germline V CDR1 and CDR2: GTSNPN, SVGIG (reference sequence). CDR3 sequence: CAWSQGGNTIYF. The CDR3 DNA, read in part, is TGTGCCTGGAGCCAGGGGGGAAACACC. Full variable domain (outside the CDR3, taken from reference TRBV30 and TRBJ1-3): SQTIHQWPATLVQPVGSPLSLECTVEGTSNPNLYWYRQAAGRGLQLLFYSVGIGQISSEVPQNLSASRPQDRQFILSSKKLLLSDSGFYLCAWSQGGNTIYFGEGSWLTVV.

This clone came up many times. The read gets to within 3 residues of the CDR3 end, and the germline J gene fills in the rest. The V call is TRBV28, the J call TRBJ2-4, with 9 bases that match TRBD1. Trimming at V came to 5 bases and at J to 4 bases, leaving 6 bases not matched to a gene. The CDR3 spans 15 residues. Germline lookup yields CDR1 MDHEN and CDR2 SYDVKM. The sequenced part of the CDR3 DNA is TGTGCCAGCAGTCCTACGGGACAGGGTAAAAACATT. This sequence encodes CASSPTGQGKNI. The whole CDR3 sequence is CASSPTGQGKNIQYF.

This clone was seen repeatedly, ten times or more. The missing CDR3 end, 3 residues past where the read stops, is filled in from the germline J gene. The rearrangement uses TRBV7-3 and TRBJ1-1; TRBD1 matches at 9 bases. Germline CDR1 is SGHTA and CDR2 is FQGTGA. The CDR3 consists of 13 residues. The CDR3 reads CASSKRDRDQAFF. The DNA read from the CDR3 is TGTGCCAGCAGCAAACGGGACAGGGACCAA.

This clone was picked up many times. CDR3 loop: CASGLRESNQPQHF. Incomplete CDR3 DNA: TGTGCCAGCGGTCTCAGGGAAAGCAATCAGCCC. The J gene is TRBJ1-5, the V gene TRBV12-3 or TRBV12-4, with TRBD1 as a possible D gene (5 bases). The read finishes 3 residues shy of the CDR3 end, and the germline J gene is used to complete it. The CDR3 spans 14 residues. Trimming left V 8 bases short and J 1 base short, with 12 bases between.

This clone was picked up many times. The CDR3 end lies 3 residues beyond the end of the read and is filled in from the germline J gene. The chain employs TRBV10-3 and TRBJ1-1, with D tentatively TRBD1 (6 bases). The CDR3 has 13 amino acids. V was trimmed by 11 bases and J by 5 bases, leaving 18 bases between them. The V gene's germline CDR1 is ENHRY and CDR2 SYGVKD. CDR3 DNA (partial): TGTGCCGGGTCGGGGGGGCATGAAACTGAA. It is translated as CAGSGGHETE. The entire CDR3 is CAGSGGHETEAFF.

This clone was found many times. The read stops 3 residues short of the end of the CDR3; the missing end is completed from the germline J gene. This chain connects TRBV20-1 to TRBJ2-3; TRBD2 aligns across 9 bases. Germline V lookup: CDR1 DFQATT, CDR2 SNEGSKA (reference sequence). The V and J ends lost 2 bases and 2 bases, in that order; junction bases with no gene match: 5. This CDR3 comprises 15 residues. The CDR3 loop reads CSARRSSGATDTQYF. The CDR3 DNA, read in part, is TGCAGTGCTAGAAGGTCTAGCGGGGCCACAGATACG.

This clone was counted between two and nine times. Coverage ceases 3 residues before the CDR3 finishes, and the germline J gene fills in the end. The rearrangement links TRBV5-8 to TRBJ2-7; D not resolved. The CDR3 runs to 14 residues. Germline CDR1 and CDR2: SGHTS and YDEGEE. Trimming shortened V by 2 bases and J by 1 base, and 10 bases separated the two germline ends. The chain's CDR3 is CASSFSRVSYEQYF. The covered CDR3 bases are TGTGCCAGCAGCTTTAGTCGGGTGTCCTACGAG.

This clone was recorded many times. The read gets to within 3 residues of the CDR3 end, and the germline J gene fills in the rest. This rearrangement joins TRBV19 to TRBJ2-5; a weak D match, TRBD1 (6 bases). Per germline, CDR1 LNHDA and CDR2 SQIVND (reference sequence). The ends were cut back, 3 bases at V and 5 bases at J, with 19 bases in the middle. The CDR3 has 16 residues. The DNA read from the CDR3 is TGTGCCAGTAGTATTGGAGCGACGGGACATAAGGAGACC. Translated: CASSIGATGHKET. The CDR3, in full, reads CASSIGATGHKETQYF.

In regard to this clone: The missing CDR3 end, 3 residues past where the read stops, is filled in from the germline J gene. The chain links TRBV19 to TRBJ1-5; maybe TRBD1 (5 bases). V lost 5 bases, J lost 3 bases, and 11 bases lay in between. CDR3 length: 14 residues. CDR1 and CDR2 from the germline V gene are LNHDA and SQIVND (reference sequence). CDR3 region: CASSLRALNQPQHF. The part of the CDR3 DNA that was read is TGTGCCAGTAGTCTCAGGGCCCTCAATCAGCCC.

This clone has ten or more counts. From the germline J gene comes the end of the CDR3, since the read stops 3 residues before it. The chain joins TRBV19 to TRBJ2-5; 7 bases map to TRBD1. Germline CDR1 LNHDA, CDR2 SQIVND (reference sequence). The CDR3 consists of 15 residues. Trimming cost V 0 bases and J 2 bases; bases outside gene matches: 3. CDR3 residues: CASSIDPGQQETQYF. CDR3 DNA (partial): TGTGCCAGTAGTATAGATCCGGGACAGCAAGAGACC. Together with reference TRBV19 and TRBJ2-5, the CDR3 gives the full variable domain: DGGITQSPKYLFRKEGQNVTLSCEQNLNHDAMYWYRQDPGQGLRLIYYSQIVNDFQKGDIAEGYSVSREKKESFPLTVTSAQKNPTAFYLCASSIDPGQQETQYFGPGTRLLVL.

This clone was picked up many times. The observed sequence ends 3 residues before the CDR3 terminus, with the missing tail filled in from the germline J gene. The V gene is TRBV5-1, the J gene TRBJ1-4; 8 bases map to TRBD1. CDR1 SGHRS and CDR2 YFSETQ come from the germline V gene. The CDR3 length is 16 residues. CDR3 amino acids: CASSPSTGDYNSPLFF. Partial CDR3 DNA: TGCGCCAGCAGCCCCTCGACAGGGGACTATAATTCACCA.

In its sample, this clone was seen many times. The CDR3: CASSSSPLAGGYTDTQYF. The DNA read from the CDR3 is TGTGCCAGCAGCTCATCCCCTTTAGCGGGAGGGTACACAGATACG. The rearrangement joins TRBV13 to TRBJ2-3; TRBD2 agrees at 11 bases. The CDR3 goes on 3 residues after the read ends, and that part is filled in from the germline J gene. This CDR3 has 18 residues. V trimming: 4 bases; J trimming: 2 bases; junction bases outside the gene matches: 11. CDR1 is PRHDT and CDR2 is FYEKMQ in the germline V gene (reference sequence).

This clone was observed at least ten times. The read falls 3 residues short of the CDR3 end, and the missing part is taken from the germline J gene. The chain links TRBV9 to TRBJ2-2; 9 bases line up with TRBD2. The CDR3 runs 18 residues. V shed 4 bases, J shed 2 bases, and the junction held 12 bases outside the gene matches. Germline CDR1 reads SGDLS; CDR2 reads YYNGEE. The CDR3 loop reads CASSPPGASGINTGELFF. CDR3 bases read: TGTGCCAGCAGCCCCCCCGGCGCTAGCGGGATCAACACCGGGGAG.

Worth noting for this clone: The read ends 3 residues shy of where the CDR3 ends; the end is completed using the germline J gene. The V and J genes are TRBV20-1 and TRBJ1-1; TRBD1 might be the D (6 bases). V was clipped by 3 bases and J by 1 base, with 12 bases between them. Germline loops: CDR1 DFQATT, CDR2 SNEGSKA (reference sequence). The CDR3 length is 14 residues. The DNA read from the CDR3 is TGCAGTGCTAGGAAAGGGGGGGGGAACACTGAA. It yields the protein CSARKGGGNTE. The full-length CDR3 reads as CSARKGGGNTEAFF.

The sample holds many counts of this clone. The CDR3 end falls 3 residues outside the read, so it is completed with the germline J gene. The J gene is TRBJ1-2, the V gene TRBV5-6; 7 positions agree with TRBD1. The CDR3 has 15 residues. The germline V gene has CDR1 SGHDT and CDR2 YYEEEE. Losses at the gene ends were 0 bases for V and 7 bases for J; bases not matched to a gene: 9. The sequenced CDR3 bases are TGTGCCAGCAGCTTGGGTTACCGGGACAGAGGTGGC. Its protein product is CASSLGYRDRGG. The whole CDR3 sequence is CASSLGYRDRGGYTF.

About this clone itself: The read ends 3 residues early relative to the CDR3; the germline J gene fills the gap. The chain combines TRBV5-6 with TRBJ2-5; the match to TRBD2 covers 8 bases. CDR1 and CDR2 from the germline V gene are SGHDT and YYEEEE. The CDR3 totals 15 residues. The CDR3 sequence: CASSFGTRYTDTQYF. The covered CDR3 bases are TGTGCCAGCAGCTTCGGGACTAGATACACAGATACC.

Ten or more counts support this clone. The read gets to within 3 residues of the CDR3 end, and the germline J gene fills in the rest. The J gene is TRBJ2-1, the V gene TRBV7-6, with D possibly TRBD2 on 5 matching bases. The germline V gene has CDR1 SGHVS and CDR2 FNYEAQ. The CDR3 runs to 16 residues. V lost 6 bases, J lost 2 bases, and 17 bases lay in between. CDR3 loop: CASRPLVTNTYNEQFF. The sequenced CDR3 bases are TGTGCCAGCAGACCATTGGTGACTAACACCTACAATGAG.

At least ten counts were recorded for this clone. With the read ending 3 residues before the CDR3 end, the germline J gene is used to fill in that end. The chain recombines TRBV19 with TRBJ1-6, with TRBD1 matching 8 bases. V shed 3 bases, J shed 10 bases, and the junction held 5 bases outside the gene matches. The germline gives CDR1 LNHDA, CDR2 SQIVND (reference sequence). The CDR3 covers 14 residues. Incomplete CDR3 DNA: TGTGCCAGTAGTATTCAGGGGGCTGGGTCACCC. Encoded protein: CASSIQGAGSP. The whole CDR3 region reads CASSIQGAGSPLHF.

This clone was seen at least ten times. The observed sequence ends 3 residues before the CDR3 terminus, with the missing tail filled in from the germline J gene. The chain joins TRBV19 to TRBJ2-3, with 10 bases identical to TRBD2. This CDR3 has 15 residues. V was pared by 1 base and J by 5 bases, with 3 bases of the junction left unmatched. CDR1 is LNHDA and CDR2 is SQIVND in the germline V gene (reference sequence). CDR3 sequence reads: CASSIAVAGGDTQYF. Incomplete CDR3 DNA: TGTGCCAGTAGTATAGCGGTAGCGGGAGGAGATACG. The variable domain in full, completed from reference TRBV19 and TRBJ2-3, reads DGGITQSPKYLFRKEGQNVTLSCEQNLNHDAMYWYRQDPGQGLRLIYYSQIVNDFQKGDIAEGYSVSREKKESFPLTVTSAQKNPTAFYLCASSIAVAGGDTQYFGPGTRLTVL.

This clone was recorded a few times. Read sequence stops 3 residues before the CDR3 end, and the germline J gene provides the missing end. V and J are TRBV5-1 and TRBJ2-3; TRBD2 matches 16 bases. V lost 4 bases, J lost 2 bases, and 7 bases stayed unmatched. Germline assignment: CDR1 SGHRS and CDR2 YFSETQ. This CDR3 comprises 18 residues. CDR3 region: CASSLGLAGGPSTDTQYF. The covered CDR3 bases are TGCGCCAGCAGCCTGGGACTAGCGGGAGGGCCGTCCACAGATACG.

The sample holds many counts of this clone. The observed sequence ends 3 residues before the CDR3 terminus, with the missing tail filled in from the germline J gene. The rearrangement links TRBV7-6 to TRBJ2-7, with D possibly TRBD1 on 6 matching bases. The CDR3 spans 17 residues. Germline lookup yields CDR1 SGHVS and CDR2 FNYEAQ. V lost 0 bases to trimming and J lost 0 bases, with 15 bases between them. CDR3 DNA (partial): TGTGCCAGCAGCTTAGCCACAGGGTATGGTAACTCCTACGAG. Translating gives CASSLATGYGNSYE. The entire CDR3 reads CASSLATGYGNSYEQYF.

This clone has ten or more counts. Partial CDR3 DNA: TGCAGTGCTAGTAACCCGGGGATCGACGAG. Translating gives CSASNPGIDE. The full CDR3 reads CSASNPGIDEQYF. The V and J genes are TRBV20-1 and TRBJ2-7; D may be TRBD2 (5 bases). The observed sequence ends 3 residues before the CDR3 terminus, with the missing tail filled in from the germline J gene. The germline V gene encodes CDR1 DFQATT and CDR2 SNEGSKA (reference sequence). Between the trimmed V and J ends, which lost 3 bases and 5 bases, there was a span of 14 bases. This CDR3 is 13 amino acids long.

There are many counts of this clone. The read finishes 3 residues shy of the CDR3 end, and the germline J gene is used to complete it. The chain uses TRBV10-3 and TRBJ2-4, with 11 nucleotides matching TRBD2. Germline-derived CDR1 and CDR2 are ENHRY and SYGVKD. The CDR3 totals 14 residues. The covered CDR3 bases are TGTGCCATCAGTGAGTCGACTAGCGGGGAGACT. This codes for CAISESTSGET. The complete CDR3 protein is CAISESTSGETQYF.